Shown below are 15 T cell receptor beta chains from a single sample sequenced in a study of shared clonotypes between healthy human individuals. Method: immunoSEQ multiplex PCR; TCRdb's copy keeps in-frame clones and lacks some. Of 950,000 to 1,100,000 clones detected, about 77% appear once; the ten largest clones hold roughly 1.5%. The sequenced sample was memory CD4+ T cells sorted from blood. As to subset: CD45RA-negative fraction. The receptors were sampled from a man between 18 and 35 years old in good health.

The chain uses TRBV18 and TRBJ1-5, with D possibly TRBD1 on 6 matching bases. This CDR3 spans 13 amino acids. V was pared by 6 bases and J by 1 base, with 7 bases between. Germline CDR1 and CDR2: KGHSH and LQKENI. CDR3 loop: CASSGQSNQPQHF. The CDR3 DNA follows: TGTGCCAGCTCTGGACAGAGCAATCAGCCCCAGCATTTT.

The chain couples TRBV19 to TRBJ1-2; a weak D match, TRBD1 (5 bases). The V and J ends lost 9 bases and 0 bases respectively, with 17 bases between them. Per the germline V gene, CDR1 is LNHDA and CDR2 is SQIVND (reference sequence). The CDR3 sequence is 15 residues long. DNA of the CDR3: TGTGCCAGCCGATACCCAGGGCCGTCTAACTATGGCTACACCTTC. It specifies CASRYPGPSNYGYTF.

This chain joins TRBV7-2 and TRBJ2-2, with TRBD1 matching 8 bases. The V gene's germline CDR1 is SGHTA and CDR2 FQGNSA. The CDR3 is made up of 16 amino acids. The ends lost 2 bases at V and 1 base at J; junction bases unmatched: 3. CDR3 amino acids: CASSLLGTGNTGELFF. The CDR3 coding sequence is TGTGCCAGCAGCTTACTCGGGACAGGGAACACCGGGGAGCTGTTTTTT.

This chain joins TRBV6-5 and TRBJ2-7; D may be TRBD1 (5 bases). The CDR3 sequence is 15 residues long. CDR1 is MNHEY, CDR2 SVGAGI, per germline. Trimming took off 3 bases at V and 8 bases at J, with 20 bases between the two ends. As DNA, the CDR3 is TGTGCCAGCAGTTATTCAAGCAGGGCCGTCTGGAAGCAGTACTTC. Translating it yields CASSYSSRAVWKQYF.

This clone was picked up one time. Other DNA sequences from this sample encode an identical CDR3 as well. V is TRBV7-9 and J is TRBJ1-1; 7 nucleotides line up with TRBD1. V lost 3 bases, J lost 7 bases, and 2 bases stayed unmatched. Germline CDR1 reads SEHNR; CDR2 reads FQNEAQ (reference sequence). The CDR3 covers 12 residues. CDR3 bases: TGTGCCAGCAGCTTGAGGACAGGTGAAGCTTTCTTT. Translated, it gives CASSLRTGEAFF.

This clone has only a few counts. The V gene is TRBV11-2, the J gene TRBJ1-4, with D maybe TRBD1 (5 bases). The germline CDR1 and CDR2 sequences are SGHAT and FQNNGV. The CDR3 is 15 amino acids. The ends were cut back, 5 bases at V and 4 bases at J, with 14 bases in the middle. Here the CDR3 DNA reads TGTGCCAGCAGCCTCCCCGGGGGGGATAATGAAAAACTGTTTTTT. This translates into CASSLPGGDNEKLFF. The complete variable domain, with remaining parts taken from reference TRBV11-2 and TRBJ1-4, reads EAGVAQSPRYKIIEKRQSVAFWCNPISGHATLYWYQQILGQGPKLLIQFQNNGVVDDSQLPKDRFSAERLKGVDSTLKIQPAKLEDSAVYLCASSLPGGDNEKLFFGSGTQLSVL.

V and J are TRBV18 and TRBJ1-1; D may be TRBD1 (6 bases). The V end was cut by 6 bases, the J end by 5 bases, with 16 bases between. The germline V gene has CDR1 KGHSH and CDR2 LQKENI. The CDR3 is 14 amino acids. The CDR3 DNA is TGTGCCAGCTCTCCTGCGGGAGGGGGGACTGAAGCTTTCTTT. Protein product: CASSPAGGGTEAFF.

CDR3 sequence (DNA): TGTGCCAGCAGCCAGACTAGCTCATCCGGGGAGCTGTTTTTT. This sequence encodes CASSQTSSSGELFF. This chain connects TRBV7-3 to TRBJ2-2, with 7 bases fitting TRBD2. After removal of 5 bases from V and 6 bases from J, the junction contained 6 bases not matched to a gene. Germline CDR1 and CDR2: SGHTA and FQGTGA. The CDR3 runs 14 residues.

This sequence joins TRBV10-3 and TRBJ2-7, with D possibly TRBD1 on 5 matching bases. V shed 3 bases and J shed 2 bases, with 8 bases lying between them. The germline V gene encodes CDR1 ENHRY and CDR2 SYGVKD. This CDR3 is 13 amino acids long. The CDR3 region is CAISDRAPYEQYF. The CDR3 nucleotides are TGTGCCATCAGTGACAGGGCTCCCTACGAGCAGTACTTC.

This chain joins TRBV19 and TRBJ2-5; D might be TRBD1 or TRBD2, each matching 6 bases. The germline V gene has CDR1 LNHDA and CDR2 SQIVND (reference sequence). The CDR3 runs to 15 residues. The ends were cut back, 1 base at V and 2 bases at J, with 11 bases in the middle. CDR3 residues: CASSIGGAQQETQYF. Here the CDR3 DNA reads TGTGCCAGTAGTATAGGGGGGGCTCAACAAGAGACCCAGTACTTC.

The chain has TRBV7-9 and TRBJ2-2; D is unclear. This CDR3 has 15 amino acids. V was clipped by 5 bases and J by 1 base, with 11 bases between them. In germline, CDR1 is SEHNR, CDR2 FQNEAQ (reference sequence). The CDR3 spells CASSQLWGNTGELFF. The CDR3 DNA is TGTGCCAGCAGCCAGCTTTGGGGGAACACCGGGGAGCTGTTTTTT.

J is TRBJ2-1 and V is TRBV6-1; 7 bases are a match to TRBD1. The CDR3 loop spans 15 amino acids. Germline-derived CDR1 and CDR2 are MNHNS and SASEGT. Trimming at V came to 6 bases and at J to 1 base, leaving 6 bases not matched to a gene. CDR3 DNA: TGTGCCAGCAGGCCCTGGGACAGTTCCTACAATGAGCAGTTCTTC. This codes for CASRPWDSSYNEQFF.

V and J are TRBV7-8 and TRBJ2-6, with no clear D. The CDR3 sequence is 13 residues long. Germline V gene sequence: CDR1 SGHVS, CDR2 FQNEAQ. V was trimmed by 5 bases and J by 2 bases, leaving 4 bases between them. CDR3 in DNA: TGTGCCAGCAGCCTAACTGGGGCCAACGTCCTGACTTTC. Its translation: CASSLTGANVLTF.

Points on this clone: This sample includes further DNA sequences coding for the same CDR3. The CDR3 DNA sequence: TGTGCCAGCAGCTTAGACGGCTCCGCTAGCACAGATACGCAGTATTTT. This sequence encodes CASSLDGSASTDTQYF. V usage is TRBV7-9 and J usage is TRBJ2-3; the D is unclear. Looked up from germline, CDR1 is SEHNR and CDR2 is FQNEAQ (reference sequence). The CDR3 totals 16 residues. V was shortened by 1 base and J by 0 bases, with 11 bases between the two germline ends.

The V call is TRBV7-2, the J call TRBJ1-6; no clear D gene. Germline CDR1 is SGHTA and CDR2 is FQGNSA. V was trimmed by 4 bases and J by 8 bases, leaving 15 bases between them. The CDR3 has 15 amino acids. The CDR3 sequence: CASSSPDSSYSPLHF. CDR3 nucleotide sequence: TGTGCCAGCAGCTCCCCGGACTCCTCTTATTCACCCCTCCACTTT.